This TCR beta chain was captured by sequencing in a study of early T cells in non-severe SARS-CoV-2 infection. Trimming pared 4 bases from V and 6 bases from J, leaving 11 bases between. CDR1 is LNHDA, CDR2 SQIVND, per germline (reference sequence). CDR3 length: 13 residues. This clonotype was seen a few times. TCRdb redid the calling of the 5' RACE reads with MiXCR, one entry per CDR3 protein. Of 95,000 to 150,000 distinct CDR3 sequences in the sample, around 14% were seen once. The clonotype was recovered from an adult who was a healthcare worker with PCR-confirmed SARS-CoV-2 infection or an uninfected control (not recorded which). Specimen: whole blood. The V and J genes are TRBV19 and TRBJ2-3, with D tentatively TRBD2 (6 bases). The CDR3, as DNA: TGTGCCAGTAGTAAGAGACTAGTGGATACGCAGTATTTT. Its protein is CASSKRLVDTQYF.